Sequencing of this T cell receptor (beta chain) was carried out in a study of regulatory T cells in long-lasting Graves disease. Study findings and constraints: TCR diversity was lower in persistent than newly diagnosed Graves' disease. Favored usage of TRBV28, TRBJ1-2 and TRBJ2-5 was recorded in persistent disease.

The CDR3 is made up of 16 amino acids. Germline CDR1 SGHTA, CDR2 FQGTGA. The trim removed 5 bases at V and 4 bases at J, leaving 7 bases unmatched. Building the TCR beta libraries relied on iRepertoire HTBI primers, and CDR3 regions underwent Arm-PCR. TCRdb redid the calling of the multiplex PCR reads with MiXCR, one entry per CDR3 protein. The top ten hold about 20% of the sample, which has hundreds of thousands of distinct CDR3 sequences, 15% to 18% seen once. Time point meaning: newly diagnosed GD, antithyroid drugs for less than 3 months. After RNA was extracted from PBMCs, the TCR library was made from it. Graves' disease diagnosis followed American Thyroid Association guidelines. This clonotype was found many times. Antigen unknown.

The source material was peripheral blood mononuclear cells (PBMCs), sampled at new diagnosis, from a patient treated with antithyroid drugs. The receptor's source is a female donor with Graves disease. The rearrangement links TRBV7-3 to TRBJ2-1; 11 bases fit TRBD2. The CDR3 protein is CASSTTRTSGYNEQFF. In DNA form, the CDR3 reads TGTGCCAGCAGCACAACCAGGACTAGCGGGTACAATGAGCAGTTCTTC.